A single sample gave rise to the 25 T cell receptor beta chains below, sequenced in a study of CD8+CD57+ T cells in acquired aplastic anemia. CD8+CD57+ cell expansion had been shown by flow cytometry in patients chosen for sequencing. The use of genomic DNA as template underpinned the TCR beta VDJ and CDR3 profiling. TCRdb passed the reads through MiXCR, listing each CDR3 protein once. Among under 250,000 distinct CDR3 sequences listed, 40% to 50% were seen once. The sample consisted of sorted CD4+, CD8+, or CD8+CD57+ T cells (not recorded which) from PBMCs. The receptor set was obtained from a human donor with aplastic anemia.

The CDR3 here is CASSAGTRTGELFF. The DNA of the CDR3 is TGTGCCAGCAGTGCCGGGACTAGAACCGGGGAGCTGTTTTTT. This chain joins TRBV27 and TRBJ2-2, with 8 bases matching TRBD2. The germline gives CDR1 MNHEY, CDR2 SMNVEV (reference sequence). The CDR3 is 14 residues long. Trimming at V came to 5 bases and at J to 5 bases, leaving 4 bases not matched to a gene.

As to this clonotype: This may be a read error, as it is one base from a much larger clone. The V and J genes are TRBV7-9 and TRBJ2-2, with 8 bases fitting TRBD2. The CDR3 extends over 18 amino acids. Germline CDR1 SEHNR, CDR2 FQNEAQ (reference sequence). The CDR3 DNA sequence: TGTGCCAGCAGCTTACGGGTAAACAGCGGGAGTTACACCGGGGGGCTGTTTTTT. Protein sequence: CASSLRVNSGSYTGGLFF.

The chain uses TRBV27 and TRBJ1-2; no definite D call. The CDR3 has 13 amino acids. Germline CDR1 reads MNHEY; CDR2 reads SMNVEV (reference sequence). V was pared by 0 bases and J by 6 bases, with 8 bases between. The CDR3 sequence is CASSLSAGNGYTF. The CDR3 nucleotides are TGTGCCAGCAGTTTATCTGCGGGGAATGGCTACACCTTC.

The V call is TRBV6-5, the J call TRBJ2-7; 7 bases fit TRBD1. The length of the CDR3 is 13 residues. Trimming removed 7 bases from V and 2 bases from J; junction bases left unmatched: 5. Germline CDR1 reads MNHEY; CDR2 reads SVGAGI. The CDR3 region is CASKQGLAYEQYF. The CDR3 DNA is TGTGCCAGCAAACAGGGGCTTGCCTACGAGCAGTACTTC.

This chain's CDR3 is CASSAGTARDGYTF. DNA of the CDR3: TGTGCCAGCAGTGCCGGGACAGCCCGGGATGGCTACACCTTC. The chain links TRBV12-3 or TRBV12-4 to TRBJ1-2, with 7 bases identical to TRBD1. V shed 5 bases and J 6 bases; nucleotides not matched to a gene: 9. The CDR3 extends over 14 amino acids.

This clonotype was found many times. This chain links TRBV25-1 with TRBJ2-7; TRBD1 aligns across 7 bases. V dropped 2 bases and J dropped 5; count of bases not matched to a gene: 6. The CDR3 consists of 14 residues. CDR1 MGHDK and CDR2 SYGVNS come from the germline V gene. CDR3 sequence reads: CASSERAGGDEQYF. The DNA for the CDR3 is TGTGCCAGCAGTGAACGGGCAGGGGGAGACGAGCAGTACTTC.

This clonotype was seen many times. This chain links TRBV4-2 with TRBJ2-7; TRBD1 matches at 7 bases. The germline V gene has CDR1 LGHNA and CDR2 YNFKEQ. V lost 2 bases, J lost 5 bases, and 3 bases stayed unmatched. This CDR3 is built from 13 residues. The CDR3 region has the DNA TGTGCCAGCAGCCAAACAGGGGTCCACGAGCAGTACTTC. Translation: CASSQTGVHEQYF.

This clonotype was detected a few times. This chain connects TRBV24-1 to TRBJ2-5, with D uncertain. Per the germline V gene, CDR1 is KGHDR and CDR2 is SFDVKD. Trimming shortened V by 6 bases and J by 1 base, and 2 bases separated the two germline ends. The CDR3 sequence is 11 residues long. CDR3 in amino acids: CATSPQETQYF. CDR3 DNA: TGTGCCACCAGTCCCCAAGAGACCCAGTACTTC.

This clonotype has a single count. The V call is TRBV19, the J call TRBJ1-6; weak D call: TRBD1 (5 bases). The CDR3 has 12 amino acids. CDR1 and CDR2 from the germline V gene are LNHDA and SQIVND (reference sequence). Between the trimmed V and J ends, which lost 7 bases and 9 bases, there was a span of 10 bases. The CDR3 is CASTGMGSPLHF. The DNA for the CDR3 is TGTGCCAGTACAGGGATGGGTTCACCCCTCCACTTT. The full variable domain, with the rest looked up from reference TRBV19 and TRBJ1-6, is DGGITQSPKYLFRKEGQNVTLSCEQNLNHDAMYWYRQDPGQGLRLIYYSQIVNDFQKGDIAEGYSVSREKKESFPLTVTSAQKNPTAFYLCASTGMGSPLHFGNGTRLTVT.

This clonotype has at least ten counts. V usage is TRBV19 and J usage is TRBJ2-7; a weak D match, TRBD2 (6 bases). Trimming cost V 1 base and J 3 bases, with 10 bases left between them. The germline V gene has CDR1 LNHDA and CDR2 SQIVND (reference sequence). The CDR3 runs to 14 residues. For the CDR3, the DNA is TGTGCCAGTAGTATAGCTACGGGAGTCTACGAGCAGTACTTC. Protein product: CASSIATGVYEQYF.

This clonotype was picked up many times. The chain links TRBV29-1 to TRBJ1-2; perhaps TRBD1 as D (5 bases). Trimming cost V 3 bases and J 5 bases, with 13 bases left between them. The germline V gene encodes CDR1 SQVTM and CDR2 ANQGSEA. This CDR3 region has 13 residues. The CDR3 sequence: CSVENQGGYGYTF. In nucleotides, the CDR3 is TGCAGCGTTGAGAACCAGGGCGGATATGGCTACACCTTC.

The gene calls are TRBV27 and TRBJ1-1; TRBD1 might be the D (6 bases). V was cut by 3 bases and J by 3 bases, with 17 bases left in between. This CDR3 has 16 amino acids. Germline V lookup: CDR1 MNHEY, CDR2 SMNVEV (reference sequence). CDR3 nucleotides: TGTGCCAGCAGTTTCGTAAGGGGGGCCATCGACACTGAAGCTTTCTTT. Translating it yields CASSFVRGAIDTEAFF.

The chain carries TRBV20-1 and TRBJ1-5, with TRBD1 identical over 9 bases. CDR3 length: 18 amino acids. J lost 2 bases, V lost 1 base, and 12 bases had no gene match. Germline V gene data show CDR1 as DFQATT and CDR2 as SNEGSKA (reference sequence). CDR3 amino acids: CSARVWTGENIGNQPQHF. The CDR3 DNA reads TGCAGTGCTAGAGTATGGACAGGGGAAAATATCGGCAATCAGCCCCAGCATTTT.

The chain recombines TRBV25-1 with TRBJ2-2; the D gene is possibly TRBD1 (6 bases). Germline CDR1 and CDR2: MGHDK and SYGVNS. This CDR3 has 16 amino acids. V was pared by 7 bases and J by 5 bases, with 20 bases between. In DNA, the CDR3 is TGTGCCAGCACCACGAGTACAGGGTCTTGGACCGGGGAGCTGTTTTTT. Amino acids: CASTTSTGSWTGELFF.

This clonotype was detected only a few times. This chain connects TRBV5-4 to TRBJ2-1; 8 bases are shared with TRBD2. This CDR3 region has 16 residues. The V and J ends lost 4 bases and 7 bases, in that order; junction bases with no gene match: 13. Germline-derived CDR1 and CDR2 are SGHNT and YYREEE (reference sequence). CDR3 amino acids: CASSGVEAGVWNEQFF. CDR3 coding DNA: TGTGCCAGCAGCGGGGTAGAAGCGGGAGTCTGGAATGAGCAGTTCTTC.

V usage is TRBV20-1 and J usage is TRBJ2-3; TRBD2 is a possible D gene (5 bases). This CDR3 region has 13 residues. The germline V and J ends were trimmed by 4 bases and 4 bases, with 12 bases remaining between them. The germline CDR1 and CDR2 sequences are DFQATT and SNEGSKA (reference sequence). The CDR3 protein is CSANTPGSDTQYF. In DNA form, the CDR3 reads TGCAGTGCTAACACTCCGGGGTCAGATACGCAGTATTTT.

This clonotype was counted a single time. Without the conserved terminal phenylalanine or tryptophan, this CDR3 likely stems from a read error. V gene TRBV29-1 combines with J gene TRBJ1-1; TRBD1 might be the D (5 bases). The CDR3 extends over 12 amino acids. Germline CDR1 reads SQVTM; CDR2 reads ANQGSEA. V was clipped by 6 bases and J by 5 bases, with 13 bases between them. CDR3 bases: TGCAGCGTCGTCGTGGGGGGGACTGAAGCTTTCCTT. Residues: CSVVVGGTEAFL.

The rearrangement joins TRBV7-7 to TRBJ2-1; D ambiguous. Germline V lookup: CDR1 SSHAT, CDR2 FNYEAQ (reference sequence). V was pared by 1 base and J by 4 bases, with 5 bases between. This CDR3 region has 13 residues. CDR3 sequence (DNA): TGTGCCAGCAGCTTAGACCGATACAATGAGCAGTTCTTC. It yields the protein CASSLDRYNEQFF.

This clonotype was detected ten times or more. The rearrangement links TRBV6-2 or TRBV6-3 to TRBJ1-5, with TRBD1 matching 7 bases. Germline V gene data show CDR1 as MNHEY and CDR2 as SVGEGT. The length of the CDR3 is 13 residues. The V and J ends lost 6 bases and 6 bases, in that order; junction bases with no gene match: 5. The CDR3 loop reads CASRTGIGQPQHF. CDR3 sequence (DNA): TGTGCCAGCAGGACAGGGATTGGTCAGCCCCAGCATTTT.

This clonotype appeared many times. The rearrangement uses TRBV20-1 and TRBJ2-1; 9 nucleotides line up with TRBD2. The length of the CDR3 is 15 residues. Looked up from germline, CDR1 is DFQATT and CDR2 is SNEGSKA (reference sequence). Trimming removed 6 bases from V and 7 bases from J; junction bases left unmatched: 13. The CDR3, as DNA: TGCAGTGCCCAGTTCGTAGCGGGAGAGATTAATGAGCAGTTCTTC. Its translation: CSAQFVAGEINEQFF.

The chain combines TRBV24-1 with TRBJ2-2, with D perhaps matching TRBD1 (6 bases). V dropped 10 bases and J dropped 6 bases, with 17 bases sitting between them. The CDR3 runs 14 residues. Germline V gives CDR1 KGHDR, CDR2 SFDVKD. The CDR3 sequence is CATRITGTAGELFF. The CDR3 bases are TGTGCCACTCGCATAACAGGGACGGCCGGGGAGCTGTTTTTT.

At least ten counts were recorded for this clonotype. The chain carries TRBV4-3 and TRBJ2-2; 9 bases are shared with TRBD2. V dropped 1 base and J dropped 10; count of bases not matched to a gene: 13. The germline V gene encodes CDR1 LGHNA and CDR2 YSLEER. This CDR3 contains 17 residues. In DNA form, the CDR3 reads TGCGCCAGCAGCCAAGGCAGACTAGCGGATCGTGGCGCGGAGCTGTTTTTT. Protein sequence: CASSQGRLADRGAELFF.

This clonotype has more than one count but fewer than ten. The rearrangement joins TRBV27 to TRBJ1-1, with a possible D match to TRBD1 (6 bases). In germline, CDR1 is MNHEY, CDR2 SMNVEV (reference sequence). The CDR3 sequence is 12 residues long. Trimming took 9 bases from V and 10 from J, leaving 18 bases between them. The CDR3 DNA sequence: TGTGCCAGTACGGGGGCGGGGGGCTCAGCTTTCTTT. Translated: CASTGAGGSAFF.

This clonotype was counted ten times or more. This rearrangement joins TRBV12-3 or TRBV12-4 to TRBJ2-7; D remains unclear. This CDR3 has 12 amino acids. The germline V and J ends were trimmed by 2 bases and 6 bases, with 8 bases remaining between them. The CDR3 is CASSLREVEQYF. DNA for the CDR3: TGTGCCAGCAGTTTACGAGAGGTCGAGCAGTACTTC.

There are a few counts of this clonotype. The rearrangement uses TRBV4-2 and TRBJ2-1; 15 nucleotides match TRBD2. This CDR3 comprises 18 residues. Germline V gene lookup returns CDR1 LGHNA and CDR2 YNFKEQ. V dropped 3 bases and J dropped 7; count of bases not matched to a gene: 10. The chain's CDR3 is CASSQEPMGTSGRNEQFF. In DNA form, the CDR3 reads TGTGCCAGCAGCCAGGAACCCATGGGGACTAGCGGGAGGAATGAGCAGTTCTTC.